This TCR beta chain emerged from a study of blood T cell repertoires in COVID-19. Study in general: Whether acute or convalescent, the COVID-19 samples came from the United States, Italy and Spain. PBMCs, B-cell-depleted T cells, or T cells provided the cDNA or gDNA that made up the material.

As handled by the study authors: By means of reference gene primer amplification, nucleated cell counts were estimated. This table comes from immunoSEQ multiplex PCR, and its TCRdb copy is limited to in-frame clones, with some not included. V and J calls and clone size are as listed in that table; D and trimming were resolved from the DNA. The sample includes about 220,000 clones, roughly 88% seen only once; the top ten take 9.7%. CDR1 is MDHEN and CDR2 is SYDVKM in the germline V gene. CDR3 length: 15 residues. Trimming removed 5 bases from V and 4 bases from J; junction bases left unmatched: 10. The rearrangement joins TRBV28 to TRBJ2-7, with 8 positions matching TRBD2. The sequence derives from a man aged 50 to 59 with active or convalescent COVID-19. The sample was peripheral blood. CDR3 DNA sequence: TGTGCCAGCAGTGATAGCGGGGCCGCCTCGTACGAGCAGTACGTC. Translated, it gives CASSDSGAASYEQYV.